This T cell receptor beta chain came from a study of cytomegalovirus exposure and HLA in healthy donors. As for the study in general: T cells numbering around 190 million yielded approximately 100 million unique TCR beta sequences in an earlier analysis. Of several hundred genotyped donors, around 80% grouped in the Caucasian-associated ancestry cluster. The study's findings and limits: Later, an analysis found that common viral pathogens appeared to be linked with several of the most significant clusters. Clonal expansion was found to be greater in HLA-associated TCR beta chains than in equally common others in a later analysis.

Comments on this clone: Its antigen is undetermined.

The CDR3 has 15 amino acids. V gave up 0 bases and J gave up 5 bases, with 13 bases separating them. Germline CDR1 is SNHLY and CDR2 is FYNNEI. PCR involved 60 Vbeta and 13 Jbeta primers. TCRdb keeps only in-frame clones here, not all; method: immunoSEQ multiplex PCR. The top ten clones hold approximately 2.4% of a sample with about 160,000 clones, approximately 72% of them seen once. The sequence came from a female donor in good health and CMV-seronegative. The chain uses TRBV2 and TRBJ2-5; D is possibly TRBD2 (6 bases). Material: PBMCs. The CDR3 DNA is TGTGCCAGCAGTGAAGCGCGGGTGGGGAGGGAGACCCAGTACTTC. Its translation is CASSEARVGRETQYF.